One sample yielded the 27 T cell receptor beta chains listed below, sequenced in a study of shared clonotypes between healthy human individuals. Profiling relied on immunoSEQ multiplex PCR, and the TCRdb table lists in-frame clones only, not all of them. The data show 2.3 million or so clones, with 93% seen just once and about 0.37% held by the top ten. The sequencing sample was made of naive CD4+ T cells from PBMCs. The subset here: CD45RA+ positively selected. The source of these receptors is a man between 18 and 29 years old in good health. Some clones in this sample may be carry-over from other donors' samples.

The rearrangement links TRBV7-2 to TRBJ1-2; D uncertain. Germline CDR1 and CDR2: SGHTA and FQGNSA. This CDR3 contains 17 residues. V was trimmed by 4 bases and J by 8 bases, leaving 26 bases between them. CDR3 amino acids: CASSSTLGTDGPRGYTF. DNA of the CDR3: TGTGCCAGCAGCTCAACGCTCGGAACAGACGGCCCTCGGGGCTACACCTTC.

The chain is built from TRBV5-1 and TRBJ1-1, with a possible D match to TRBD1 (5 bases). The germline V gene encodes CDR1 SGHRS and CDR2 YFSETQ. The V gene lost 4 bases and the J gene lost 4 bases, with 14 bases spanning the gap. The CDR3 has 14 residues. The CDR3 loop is CASSVQERGTEAFF. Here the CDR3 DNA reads TGCGCCAGCAGCGTACAGGAGAGGGGCACTGAAGCTTTCTTT.

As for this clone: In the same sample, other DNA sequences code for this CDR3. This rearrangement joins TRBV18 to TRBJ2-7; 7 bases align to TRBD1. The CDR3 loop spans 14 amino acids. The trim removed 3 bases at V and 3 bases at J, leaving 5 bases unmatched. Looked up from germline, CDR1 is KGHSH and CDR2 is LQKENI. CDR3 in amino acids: CASSPGTVSYEQYF. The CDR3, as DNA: TGTGCCAGCTCACCTGGGACAGTGAGCTACGAGCAGTACTTC.

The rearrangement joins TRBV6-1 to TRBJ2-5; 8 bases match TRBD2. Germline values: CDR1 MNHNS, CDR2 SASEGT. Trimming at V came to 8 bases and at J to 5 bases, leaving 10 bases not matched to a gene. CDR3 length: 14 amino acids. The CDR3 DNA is TGTGCCAGCCGAACTAGCGGAGGGAGGGAGACCCAGTACTTC. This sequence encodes CASRTSGGRETQYF.

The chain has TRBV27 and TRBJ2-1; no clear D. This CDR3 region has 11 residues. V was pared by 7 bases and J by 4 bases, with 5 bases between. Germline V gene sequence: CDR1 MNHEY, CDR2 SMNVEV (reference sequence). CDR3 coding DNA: TGTGCCAGCACCTTTTACAATGAGCAGTTCTTC. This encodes CASTFYNEQFF.

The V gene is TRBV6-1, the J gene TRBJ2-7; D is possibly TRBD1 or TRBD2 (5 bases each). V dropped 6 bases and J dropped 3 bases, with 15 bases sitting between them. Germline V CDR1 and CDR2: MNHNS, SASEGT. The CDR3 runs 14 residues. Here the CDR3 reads CASRNRDGIYEQYF. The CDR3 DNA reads TGTGCCAGCAGGAATAGGGACGGAATCTACGAGCAGTACTTC.

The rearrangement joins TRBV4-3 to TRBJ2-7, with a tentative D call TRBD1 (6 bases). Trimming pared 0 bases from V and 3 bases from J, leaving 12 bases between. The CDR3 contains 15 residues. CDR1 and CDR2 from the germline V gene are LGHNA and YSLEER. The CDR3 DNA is TGCGCCAGCAGCCAAGAGGTACAGGGCGTCTACGAGCAGTACTTC. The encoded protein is CASSQEVQGVYEQYF.

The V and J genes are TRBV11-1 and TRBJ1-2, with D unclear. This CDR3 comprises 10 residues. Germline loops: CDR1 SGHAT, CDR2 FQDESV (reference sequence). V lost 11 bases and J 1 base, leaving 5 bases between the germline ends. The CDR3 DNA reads TGTGCCGTAGGTAACTATGGCTACACCTTC. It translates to CAVGNYGYTF.

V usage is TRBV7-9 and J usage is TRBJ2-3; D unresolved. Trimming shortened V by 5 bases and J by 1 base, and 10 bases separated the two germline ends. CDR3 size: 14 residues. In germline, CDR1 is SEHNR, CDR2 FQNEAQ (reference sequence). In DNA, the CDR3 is TGTGCCAGCAGCCCGGACCATGGCACAGATACGCAGTATTTT. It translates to CASSPDHGTDTQYF. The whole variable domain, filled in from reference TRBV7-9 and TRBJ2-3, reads DTGVSQNPRHKITKRGQNVTFRCDPISEHNRLYWYRQTLGQGPEFLTYFQNEAQLEKSRLLSDRFSAERPKGSFSTLEIQRTEQGDSAMYLCASSPDHGTDTQYFGPGTRLTVL.

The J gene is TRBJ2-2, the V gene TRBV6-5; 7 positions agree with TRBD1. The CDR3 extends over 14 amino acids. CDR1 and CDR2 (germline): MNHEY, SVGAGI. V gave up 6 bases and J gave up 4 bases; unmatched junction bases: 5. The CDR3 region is CASSVGQATGELFF. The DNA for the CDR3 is TGTGCCAGCAGCGTAGGACAGGCCACCGGGGAGCTGTTTTTT.

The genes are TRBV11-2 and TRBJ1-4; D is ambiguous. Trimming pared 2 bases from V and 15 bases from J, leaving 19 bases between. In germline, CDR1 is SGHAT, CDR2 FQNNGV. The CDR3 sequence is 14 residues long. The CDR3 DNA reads TGTGCCAGCAGCTTAAGTCTCCATGGGCAAGGCTTGTTTTTT. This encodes CASSLSLHGQGLFF.

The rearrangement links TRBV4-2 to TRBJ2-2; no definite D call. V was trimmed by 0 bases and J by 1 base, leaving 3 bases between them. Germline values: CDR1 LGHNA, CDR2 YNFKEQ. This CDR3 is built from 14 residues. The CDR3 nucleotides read TGTGCCAGCAGCCAAGATATGAACACCGGGGAGCTGTTTTTT. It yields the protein CASSQDMNTGELFF.

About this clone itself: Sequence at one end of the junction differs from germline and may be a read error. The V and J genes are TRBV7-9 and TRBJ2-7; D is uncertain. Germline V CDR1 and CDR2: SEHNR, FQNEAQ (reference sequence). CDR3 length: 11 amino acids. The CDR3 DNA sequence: TGTGCCAGCAGCTCCGTCGACCTGCTGATTTTC. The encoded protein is CASSSVDLLIF.

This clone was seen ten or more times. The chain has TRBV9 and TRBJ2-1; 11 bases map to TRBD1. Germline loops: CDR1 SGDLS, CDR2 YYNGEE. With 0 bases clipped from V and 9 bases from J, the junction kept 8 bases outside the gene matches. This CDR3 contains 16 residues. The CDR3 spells CASSVVGGQGAGEQFF. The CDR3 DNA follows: TGTGCCAGCAGCGTAGTGGGTGGACAGGGGGCTGGTGAGCAGTTCTTC.

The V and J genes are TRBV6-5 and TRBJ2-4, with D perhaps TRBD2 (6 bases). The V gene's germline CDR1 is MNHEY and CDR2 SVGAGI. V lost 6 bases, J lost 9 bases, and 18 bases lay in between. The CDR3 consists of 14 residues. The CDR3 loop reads CASSPGTSGRIQYF. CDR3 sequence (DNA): TGTGCCAGCAGCCCCGGGACTTCCGGGCGCATTCAGTACTTC.

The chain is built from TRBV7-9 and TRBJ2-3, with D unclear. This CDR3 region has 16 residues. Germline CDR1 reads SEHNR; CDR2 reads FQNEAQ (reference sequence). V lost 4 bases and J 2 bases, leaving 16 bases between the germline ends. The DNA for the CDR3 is TGTGCCAGCAGCTCAGTGGACGGTATCACCACAGATACGCAGTATTTT. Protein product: CASSSVDGITTDTQYF.

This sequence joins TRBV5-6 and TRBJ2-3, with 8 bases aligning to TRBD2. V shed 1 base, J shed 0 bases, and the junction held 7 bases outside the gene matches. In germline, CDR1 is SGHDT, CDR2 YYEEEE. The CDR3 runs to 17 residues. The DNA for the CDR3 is TGTGCCAGCAGCTTGTATACTAGCGGATTAAGCACAGATACGCAGTATTTT. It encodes CASSLYTSGLSTDTQYF.

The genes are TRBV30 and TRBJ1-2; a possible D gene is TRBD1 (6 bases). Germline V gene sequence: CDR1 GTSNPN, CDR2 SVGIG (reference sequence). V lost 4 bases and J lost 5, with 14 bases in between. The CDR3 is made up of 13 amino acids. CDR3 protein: CAWTIQGIYGYTF. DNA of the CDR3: TGTGCCTGGACAATTCAGGGGATATATGGCTACACCTTC.

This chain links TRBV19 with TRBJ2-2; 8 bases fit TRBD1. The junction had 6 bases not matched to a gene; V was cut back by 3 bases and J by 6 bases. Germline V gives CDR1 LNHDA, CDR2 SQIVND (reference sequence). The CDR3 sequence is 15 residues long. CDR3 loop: CASSMREQGAGELFF. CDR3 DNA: TGTGCCAGTAGTATGAGGGAACAGGGGGCCGGGGAGCTGTTTTTT.

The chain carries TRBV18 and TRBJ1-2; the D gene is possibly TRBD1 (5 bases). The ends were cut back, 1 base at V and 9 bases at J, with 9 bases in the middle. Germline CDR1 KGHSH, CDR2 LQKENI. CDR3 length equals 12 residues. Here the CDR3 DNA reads TGTGCCAGCTCACCACAGGGGATGCGCTACACCTTC. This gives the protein CASSPQGMRYTF.

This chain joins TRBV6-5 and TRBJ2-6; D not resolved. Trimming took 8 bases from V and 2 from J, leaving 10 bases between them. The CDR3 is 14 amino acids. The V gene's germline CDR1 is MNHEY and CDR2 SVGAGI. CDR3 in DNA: TGTGCCAGCCGGGTAACCCCTGGGGCCAACGTCCTGACTTTC. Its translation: CASRVTPGANVLTF.

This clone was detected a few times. The CDR3 region is CAWSVHRGGQPQHF. DNA for the CDR3: TGTGCCTGGAGTGTCCACAGGGGGGGGCAGCCCCAGCATTTT. The chain is built from TRBV30 and TRBJ1-5; the match to TRBD1 covers 8 bases. CDR1 and CDR2 from the germline V gene are GTSNPN and SVGIG (reference sequence). V shed 0 bases and J 7 bases; nucleotides not matched to a gene: 5. The CDR3 runs 14 residues.

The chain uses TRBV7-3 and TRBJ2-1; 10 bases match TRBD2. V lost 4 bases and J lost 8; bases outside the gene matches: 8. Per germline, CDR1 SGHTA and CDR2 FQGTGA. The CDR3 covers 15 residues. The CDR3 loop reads CASSSRASGRDEQFF. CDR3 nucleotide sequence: TGTGCCAGCAGCTCGAGGGCTAGCGGGAGAGATGAGCAGTTCTTC. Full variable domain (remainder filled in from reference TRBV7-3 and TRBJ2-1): GAGVSQTPSNKVTEKGKYVELRCDPISGHTALYWYRQSLGQGPEFLIYFQGTGAADDSGLPNDRFFAVRPEGSVSTLKIQRTERGDSAVYLCASSSRASGRDEQFFGPGTRLTVL.

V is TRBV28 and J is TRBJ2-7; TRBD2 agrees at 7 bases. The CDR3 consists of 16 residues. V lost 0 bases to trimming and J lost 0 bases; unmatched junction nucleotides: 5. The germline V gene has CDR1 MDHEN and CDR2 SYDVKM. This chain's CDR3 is CASSLWSRGGSYEQYF. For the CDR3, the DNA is TGTGCCAGCAGTTTATGGTCCCGCGGGGGCTCCTACGAGCAGTACTTC. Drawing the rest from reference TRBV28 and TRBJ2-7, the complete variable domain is DVKVTQSSRYLVKRTGEKVFLECVQDMDHENMFWYRQDPGLGLRLIYFSYDVKMKEKGDIPEGYSVSREKKERFSLILESASTNQTSMYLCASSLWSRGGSYEQYFGPGTRLTVT.

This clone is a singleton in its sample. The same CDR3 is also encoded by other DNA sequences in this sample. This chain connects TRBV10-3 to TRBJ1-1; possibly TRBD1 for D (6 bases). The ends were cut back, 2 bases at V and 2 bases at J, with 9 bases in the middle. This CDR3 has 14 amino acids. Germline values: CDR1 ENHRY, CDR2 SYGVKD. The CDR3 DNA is TGTGCCATCAGTGAGGCAGGGGAAAACACTGAAGCTTTCTTT. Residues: CAISEAGENTEAFF.

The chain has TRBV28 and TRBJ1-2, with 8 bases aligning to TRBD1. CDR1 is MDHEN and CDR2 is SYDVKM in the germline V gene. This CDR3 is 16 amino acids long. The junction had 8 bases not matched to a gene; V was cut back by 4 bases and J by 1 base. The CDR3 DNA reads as TGTGCCAGCAGTTCCCCCCAGGGGGCAGTTAACTATGGCTACACCTTC. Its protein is CASSSPQGAVNYGYTF.

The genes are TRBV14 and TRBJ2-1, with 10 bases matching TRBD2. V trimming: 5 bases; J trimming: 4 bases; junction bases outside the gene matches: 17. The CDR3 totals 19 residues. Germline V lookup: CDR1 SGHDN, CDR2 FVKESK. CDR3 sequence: CASSALASGRISLYNEQFF. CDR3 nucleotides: TGTGCCAGCAGCGCCCTCGCTAGCGGGAGAATCTCCCTGTACAATGAGCAGTTCTTC.